This passage covers 7 T cell receptor beta chains from one sample sequenced in a study of blood T cell repertoires in COVID-19. Only in-frame clones appear in the TCRdb table, and some are missing; sequencing was by immunoSEQ multiplex PCR. The sample yields 160,000 or so clones, 93% seen once. Material: peripheral blood. These TCRs come from a woman aged 55-69 years with COVID-19, enrolled during active disease.

The chain uses TRBV19 and TRBJ2-1; 7 positions match TRBD1. Germline lookup yields CDR1 LNHDA and CDR2 SQIVND (reference sequence). The CDR3 runs to 15 residues. J was trimmed by 0 bases and V by 3 bases; bases with no gene match: 2. The CDR3 DNA reads TGTGCCAGTAGTATGACAGGGAGCTCCTACAATGAGCAGTTCTTC. The encoded protein is CASSMTGSSYNEQFF.

CDR3 region: CASTRTSRAISSYNSPLHF. In DNA form, the CDR3 reads TGTGCCAGCACGAGGACTTCTAGGGCTATAAGCTCCTATAATTCACCCCTCCACTTT. V is TRBV2 and J is TRBJ1-6; no definite D call. The CDR3 spans 19 residues. Between the trimmed V and J ends, which lost 7 bases and 0 bases, there was a span of 22 bases. The germline gives CDR1 SNHLY, CDR2 FYNNEI.

CDR3 protein: CASSSHRGNTYEQYF. The CDR3 DNA reads as TGTGCCAGCAGTTCCCACAGGGGGAACACCTACGAGCAGTACTTC. V usage is TRBV27 and J usage is TRBJ2-7; the match to TRBD1 covers 8 bases. This CDR3 is built from 15 residues. Germline V lookup: CDR1 MNHEY, CDR2 SMNVEV (reference sequence). The trim removed 4 bases at V and 2 bases at J, leaving 7 bases unmatched.

This chain uses TRBV5-4 with TRBJ1-3; 10 bases match TRBD1. V was pared by 4 bases and J by 3 bases, with 4 bases of the junction left unmatched. Germline CDR1 SGHNT, CDR2 YYREEE (reference sequence). There are 15 residues in the CDR3. The CDR3 sequence is CASSSDRGLGNTIYF. The DNA for the CDR3 is TGTGCCAGCAGCAGCGACAGGGGGCTTGGAAACACCATATATTTT.

The rearrangement joins TRBV11-2 to TRBJ1-2, with D maybe TRBD1 (5 bases). Trimming took off 5 bases at V and 8 bases at J, with 15 bases between the two ends. This CDR3 has 13 amino acids. Looked up from germline, CDR1 is SGHAT and CDR2 is FQNNGV. CDR3 region: CASSPNRGVGYTF. The CDR3 DNA follows: TGTGCCAGCAGCCCAAACCGGGGGGTCGGCTACACCTTC.

This clone was found a few times. This sequence joins TRBV7-8 and TRBJ1-2, with 9 bases fitting TRBD1. The CDR3 totals 14 residues. V dropped 5 bases and J dropped 6; count of bases not matched to a gene: 7. CDR1 and CDR2 from the germline V gene are SGHVS and FQNEAQ. CDR3 in DNA: TGTGCCAGCAGCCCCGGGACAGGGCGCAATGGCTACACCTTC. It specifies CASSPGTGRNGYTF.

The chain couples TRBV7-8 to TRBJ2-2; 7 bases line up with TRBD2. The CDR3 runs to 14 residues. From germline, CDR1 is SGHVS and CDR2 FQNEAQ. The V gene end was trimmed by 1 base and the J gene end by 5 bases; junction bases not matched to a gene: 1. CDR3 bases: TGTGCCAGCAGCTTAGTCGGGGGGACCGGGGAGCTGTTTTTT. Its protein product is CASSLVGGTGELFF.